Listed here is a single T cell receptor beta chain. This clonotype is judged large (0.1 to 1%). It has no known antigen specificity. No base quality values were provided; no much bigger clone lies one nucleotide off. The data belong to a study of precursors of human CD4 cytotoxic T cells listed by TCRdb under 2018. Describing the broader study: In total, 11 to 15 donors contributed CD4+ memory subsets to the bulk TCR-seq analysis. TCR-seq analysis of 14 donors yielded TCRalpha and TCRbeta chain sequences (table S7).

V was cut back by 8 bases and J by 3 bases, leaving a gap of 8 bases between them. Reading from cysteine to phenylalanine, the CDR3 counts 11 amino acids. Only CDR3 DNA remains: 33 bases, in frame from the first base. In the germline V gene, CDR1 corresponds to MDHEN and CDR2 to SYDVKM. The paper's findings and limits, for the study overall: A bigger share of IL-7Rhigh TEMRA clonotypes consisted of expanded effector clonotypes than was the case for TEM or TCM clonotypes. The authors noted that a human observational design cannot definitively establish the direction of differentiation between precursor and effector cells. Only 13 of the 14 donors were included in some bulk TCR-seq comparisons, suggesting that not every subset was available for every donor. Compared with TCM and TEM subsets, the IL-7Rhigh and IL-7R- TEMRA subsets had more restricted TCR repertoires, with lower diversity and more expanded clonotypes.

Sequencing instrument: Illumina MiSeq. In the source study's methods: Repertoire diversity was measured with the Shannon-Wiener index computed in VDJtools. TCRbeta clonotypes with a clonotype frequency of at least 3 were defined as expanded. Using fastp at Q25 and MiXCR, TCRdb reprocessed the public reads and kept productive beta chains. Each CDR3 protein gets just one entry, which takes the most common genes and DNA from the rows behind it. TCRdb, rather than the study authors, made the V and J calls. A total of 400 to 500 distinct CDR3 sequences appear in this sample, roughly a fifth of them only once. The top ten hold 15% to 20% of the sample. To test for a precursor-effector relationship among CD4 cytotoxic T cells, four sorted CD4+ memory subsets (TCM, TEM, IL-7Rhigh TEMRA, IL-7R- TEMRA) underwent bulk UMI-based TCR sequencing. Cells were obtained from peripheral blood mononuclear cells that had been isolated from human blood.

The TCR originated in a human donor in good health. What was sequenced was memory CD4+ T cells from blood (PBMCs). The sequence links TRBV28 to TRBJ2-7, with the D gene not confidently named. CDR3 sequence: CASRANYEQYF. The nucleotide sequence is given as TGTGCCAGCCGGGCCAACTACGAGCAGTACTTC. Full variable domain (CDR3 extended with the reference TRBV28 and TRBJ2-7 proteins): DVKVTQSSRYLVKRTGEKVFLECVQDMDHENMFWYRQDPGLGLRLIYFSYDVKMKEKGDIPEGYSVSREKKERFSLILESASTNQTSMYLCASRANYEQYFGPGTRLTVT.